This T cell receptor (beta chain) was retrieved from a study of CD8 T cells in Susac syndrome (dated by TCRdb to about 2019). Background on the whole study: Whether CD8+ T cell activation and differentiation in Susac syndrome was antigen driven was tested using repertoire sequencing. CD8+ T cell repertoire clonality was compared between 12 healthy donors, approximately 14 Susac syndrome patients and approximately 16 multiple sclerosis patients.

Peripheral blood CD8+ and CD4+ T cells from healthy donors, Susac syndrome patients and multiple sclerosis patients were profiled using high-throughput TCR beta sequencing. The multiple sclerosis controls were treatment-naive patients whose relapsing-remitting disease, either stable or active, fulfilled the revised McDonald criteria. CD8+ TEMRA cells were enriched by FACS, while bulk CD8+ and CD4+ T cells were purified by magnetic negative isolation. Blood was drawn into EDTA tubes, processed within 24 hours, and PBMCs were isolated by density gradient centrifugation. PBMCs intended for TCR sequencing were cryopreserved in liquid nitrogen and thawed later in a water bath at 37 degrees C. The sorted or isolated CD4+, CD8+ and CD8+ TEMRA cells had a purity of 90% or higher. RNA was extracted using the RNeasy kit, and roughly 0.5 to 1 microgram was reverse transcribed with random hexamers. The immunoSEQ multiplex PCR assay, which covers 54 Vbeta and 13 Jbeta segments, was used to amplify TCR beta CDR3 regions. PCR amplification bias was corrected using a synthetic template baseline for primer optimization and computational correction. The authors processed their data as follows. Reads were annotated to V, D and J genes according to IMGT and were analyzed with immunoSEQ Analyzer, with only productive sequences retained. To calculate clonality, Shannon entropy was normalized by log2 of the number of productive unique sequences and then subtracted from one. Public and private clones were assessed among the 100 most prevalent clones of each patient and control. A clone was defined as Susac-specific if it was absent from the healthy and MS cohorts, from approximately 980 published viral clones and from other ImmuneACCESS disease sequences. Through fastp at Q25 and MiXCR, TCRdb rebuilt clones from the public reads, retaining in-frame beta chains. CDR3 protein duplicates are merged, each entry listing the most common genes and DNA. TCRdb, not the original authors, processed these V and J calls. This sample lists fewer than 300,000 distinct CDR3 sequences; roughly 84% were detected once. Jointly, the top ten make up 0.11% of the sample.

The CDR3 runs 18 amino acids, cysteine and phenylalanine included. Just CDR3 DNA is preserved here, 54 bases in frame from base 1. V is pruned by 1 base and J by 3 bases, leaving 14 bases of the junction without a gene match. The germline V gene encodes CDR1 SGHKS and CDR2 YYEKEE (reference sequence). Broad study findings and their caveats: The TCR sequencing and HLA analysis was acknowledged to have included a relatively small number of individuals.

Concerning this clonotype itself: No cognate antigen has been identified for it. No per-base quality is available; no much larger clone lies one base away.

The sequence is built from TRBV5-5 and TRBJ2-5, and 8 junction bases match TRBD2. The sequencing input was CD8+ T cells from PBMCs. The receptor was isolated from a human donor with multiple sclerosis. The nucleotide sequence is TGTGCCAGCAGCTTGAGGTCAGCGGGAGCCAACCCAAAAGAGACCCAGTACTTC. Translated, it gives CASSLRSAGANPKETQYF.